The 5 T cell receptor beta chains presented below share a single source sample, sequenced in a study of shared T cell receptors in the human thymus. TCRdb's table, derived via immunoSEQ multiplex PCR, lists solely in-frame clones and lacks some. The repertoire includes about 660,000 clones, more than 75% of them detected once, and about 0.0094% sits in the top ten. These data were also reused for a study on human thymus T cells.

The material sequenced was thymocytes. The receptors here all came from a boy in the first two years of life with a congenital heart defect.

This rearrangement joins TRBV6-1 to TRBJ2-1; 10 bases match TRBD2. The junction had 10 bases not matched to a gene; V was cut back by 10 bases and J by 1 base. The length of the CDR3 is 16 residues. Germline-derived CDR1 and CDR2 are MNHNS and SASEGT. This CDR3 reads CATIEAGGRSYNEQFF. Written as DNA, the CDR3 is TGTGCCACCATCGAAGCGGGAGGGAGGTCCTACAATGAGCAGTTCTTC.

The J gene is TRBJ2-7, the V gene TRBV11-2, with D perhaps TRBD2 (6 bases). The V gene's germline CDR1 is SGHAT and CDR2 FQNNGV. Trimming took 4 bases from V and 3 from J, leaving 13 bases between them. This CDR3 is built from 14 residues. In DNA form, the CDR3 reads TGTGCCAGCAGCTCAGGGACTTATTACTACGAGCAGTACTTC. Translated: CASSSGTYYYEQYF.

This clone was picked up a small number of times. The genes are TRBV10-2 and TRBJ1-2, with 9 bases aligning to TRBD1. This CDR3 has 13 residues. V shed 5 bases, J shed 3 bases, and the junction held 1 base outside the gene matches. CDR1 and CDR2 from the germline V gene are WSHSY and SAAADI. As DNA, the CDR3 is TGCGCCAGCAGTCGACAGGGGGACTATGGCTACACCTTC. Encoded protein: CASSRQGDYGYTF.

The chain is built from TRBV28 and TRBJ1-5; D unclear. The CDR3 has 18 residues. The germline gives CDR1 MDHEN, CDR2 SYDVKM. V lost 6 bases, J lost 0 bases, and 21 bases lay in between. In DNA form, the CDR3 reads TGTGCCAGCAGCTCCTCACGCCTAAATACGAATAGCAATCAGCCCCAGCATTTT. It codes for CASSSSRLNTNSNQPQHF.

This clone was picked up a small number of times. The V gene is TRBV29-1, the J gene TRBJ2-5, with D unresolved. V gave up 3 bases and J gave up 5 bases, with 10 bases separating them. This CDR3 spans 12 amino acids. CDR1 SQVTM and CDR2 ANQGSEA come from the germline V gene. The CDR3 DNA is TGCAGCGTTGATTCCCCCAGGGAGACCCAGTACTTC. Translated, it gives CSVDSPRETQYF.